Below are 8 T cell receptor beta chains sequenced from a single sample in a study of OX40 agonist ivuxolimab in advanced cancers. Library creation used the immunoSEQ multiplex PCR assay. TCRdb limited this immuneACCESS table to in-frame rearrangements with V and J called. A share of clones is missing; checked studies link under half to unresolved V genes, and the rest is unexplained. In all, the sample holds 81,000 or so clones, and 70% to 90% of those were seen once. The ten biggest clones cover 0.45% to 0.55% of the sample. Sequenced material: CD4+ or CD8+ T cells sorted from blood, taken in a trial of the OX40 agonist ivuxolimab. These receptors all come from an adult with an advanced solid tumor such as melanoma, head and neck, liver or kidney cancer.

This chain connects TRBV2 to TRBJ2-1; the D gene is possibly TRBD2 (6 bases). The CDR3 runs to 15 residues. The germline V and J ends were trimmed by 7 bases and 6 bases, with 19 bases remaining between them. The germline V gene encodes CDR1 SNHLY and CDR2 FYNNEI. The CDR3 nucleotides are TGTGCCAGCACCGCGCGGGGCTCGGCATCCAATGAGCAGTTCTTC. Its translation: CASTARGSASNEQFF.

The CDR3 nucleotides are TGTGCCAGCAGTTTGCCGGGACTAGCGGTTAACAATGAGCAGTTCTTC. Protein sequence: CASSLPGLAVNNEQFF. The chain is built from TRBV28 and TRBJ2-1; 11 bases are a match to TRBD2. With V trimmed by 3 bases and J by 5 bases, 6 bases remained unmatched. The CDR3 runs to 16 residues. Looked up from germline, CDR1 is MDHEN and CDR2 is SYDVKM.

The CDR3 region is CASSVGGGGAPDTQYF. CDR3 DNA sequence: TGTGCCAGCAGCGTAGGTGGCGGGGGGGCACCAGATACGCAGTATTTT. The rearrangement joins TRBV9 to TRBJ2-3, with 9 bases fitting TRBD2. Germline assignment: CDR1 SGDLS and CDR2 YYNGEE. Trimming removed 0 bases from V and 4 bases from J; junction bases left unmatched: 6. The CDR3 runs to 16 residues.

V is TRBV5-1 and J is TRBJ1-6; D call uncertain. Trimming pared 2 bases from V and 11 bases from J, leaving 20 bases between. Germline loops: CDR1 SGHRS, CDR2 YFSETQ. This CDR3 spans 16 amino acids. The CDR3 sequence: CASSFGQLTSTAPLHF. DNA for the CDR3: TGCGCCAGCAGCTTTGGGCAGTTAACATCGACCGCACCCCTCCACTTT. Together with reference TRBV5-1 and TRBJ1-6, the CDR3 gives the full variable domain: KAGVTQTPRYLIKTRGQQVTLSCSPISGHRSVSWYQQTPGQGLQFLFEYFSETQRNKGNFPGRFSGRQFSNSRSEMNVSTLELGDSALYLCASSFGQLTSTAPLHFGNGTRLTVT.

V and J are TRBV27 and TRBJ1-2, with a weak D call TRBD1 (6 bases). Germline assignment: CDR1 MNHEY and CDR2 SMNVEV (reference sequence). V shed 2 bases and J shed 7 bases, with 14 bases lying between them. The CDR3 length is 14 residues. This chain's CDR3 is CASSLNRESGGYTF. CDR3 nucleotide sequence: TGTGCCAGCAGTTTAAACAGGGAGTCTGGTGGCTACACCTTC.

This chain links TRBV15 with TRBJ1-3, with 8 bases aligning to TRBD1. V lost 3 bases, J lost 2 bases, and 12 bases stayed unmatched. Germline assignment: CDR1 LNHNV and CDR2 YYDKDF (reference sequence). CDR3 length equals 18 residues. The chain's CDR3 is CATSSGGVDRGTGNTIYF. CDR3 coding DNA: TGTGCCACCAGCAGTGGGGGGGTCGACAGGGGAACTGGAAACACCATATATTTT. The variable domain in full, with the rest retrieved from reference TRBV15 and TRBJ1-3, is DAMVIQNPRYQVTQFGKPVTLSCSQTLNHNVMYWYQQKSSQAPKLLFHYYDKDFNNEADTPDNFQSRRPNTSFCFLDIRSPGLGDTAMYLCATSSGGVDRGTGNTIYFGEGSWLTVV.

V is TRBV9 and J is TRBJ1-1; 8 bases line up with TRBD1. CDR3 length: 17 residues. Germline V lookup: CDR1 SGDLS, CDR2 YYNGEE. V lost 3 bases, J lost 3 bases, and 13 bases stayed unmatched. The CDR3 bases are TGTGCCAGCAGCGGGTGGGACAGGAACCCTTTTGACACTGAAGCTTTCTTT. Its translation is CASSGWDRNPFDTEAFF. Looking up the rest from reference TRBV9 and TRBJ1-1 gives the full variable domain: DSGVTQTPKHLITATGQRVTLRCSPRSGDLSVYWYQQSLDQGLQFLIQYYNGEERAKGNILERFSAQQFPDLHSELNLSSLELGDSALYFCASSGWDRNPFDTEAFFGQGTRLTVV.

The gene calls are TRBV19 and TRBJ1-2; D is unclear. Trimming took 5 bases from V and 13 from J, leaving 20 bases between them. CDR3 size: 13 residues. Germline CDR1 LNHDA, CDR2 SQIVND (reference sequence). CDR3 DNA sequence: TGTGCCAGTAGTTTACCCAACCGGGAGCCGCGCACCTTC. It is translated as CASSLPNREPRTF.